This is a list of T cell receptor beta chains from one sample in a study of post-analysis software for immune sequencing data. TCRdb reanalysed the PCR reads using MiXCR and keeps one entry per CDR3 protein. The data hold more than 350,000 distinct CDR3 sequences, with approximately 37% observed a single time. Sequencing was performed on blood. Receptors originate from a girl under 10 years old with multiple sclerosis. CDR3s include the opening cysteine and the closing phenylalanine or tryptophan. D genes are given only for firm matches. Size tells how often a clone was seen (once, few, many) or the class of an expanded clone, and some rows leave it out.

clone size	V gene	D gene	J gene	CDR3 protein	CDR3 DNA
-	TRBV6-5	TRBD1	TRBJ1-2	CASSSTTGLIYGYTF	TGTGCCAGCAGTTCGACGACAGGGCTCATCTATGGCTACACCTTC
few	TRBV28	-	TRBJ2-7	CASSFQGTTYEQYF	TGTGCCAGCAGTTTTCAAGGGACCACCTACGAGCAGTACTTC
-	TRBV5-6	TRBD2	TRBJ2-3	CASSSIYAGTSGVTDTQYF	TGTGCCAGCAGCTCAATATATGCCGGGACTAGCGGGGTCACAGATACGCAGTATTTT
-	TRBV6-2/TRBV6-3	-	TRBJ2-7	CASSYNSYNEQYF	TGTGCCAGCAGTTACAACTCCTACAATGAGCAGTACTTC
few	TRBV20-1	TRBD2	TRBJ2-7	CSARRLAGYEQYF	TGCAGTGCTAGAAGGCTAGCGGGGTACGAGCAGTACTTC
-	TRBV6-6	-	TRBJ2-2	CASSSTNTGELFF	TGTGCCAGCAGTTCTACGAACACCGGGGAGCTGTTTTTT
-	TRBV5-4	TRBD1	TRBJ1-5	CASSPGPGQGDQPQHF	TGTGCCAGCAGCCCAGGGCCGGGACAGGGGGATCAGCCCCAGCATTTT
once	TRBV12-3/TRBV12-4	TRBD1	TRBJ2-7	CASSSVPGTGSYEQYF	TGTGCCAGCAGTAGTGTTCCGGGGACAGGGTCCTACGAGCAGTACTTC
-	TRBV9	-	TRBJ2-1	CASSDRDSAYNEQFF	TGTGCCAGCAGCGACCGGGACTCCGCGTACAATGAGCAGTTCTTC
few	TRBV15	TRBD2	TRBJ2-5	CATSRVGGGYQETQYF	TGTGCCACCAGCAGAGTCGGGGGGGGGTACCAAGAGACCCAGTACTTC
-	TRBV2	-	TRBJ1-4	CASSDIRGPWEKLFF	TGTGCCAGCAGTGATATCCGGGGGCCATGGGAAAAACTGTTTTTT
-	TRBV3-1	-	TRBJ2-7	CASSLGPGIYEQYF	TGTGCCAGCAGCCTGGGGCCGGGAATTTACGAGCAGTACTTC
-	TRBV20-1	TRBD1	TRBJ1-2	CSVIGTGGYGYTF	TGCAGTGTCATAGGGACAGGGGGCTACGGCTACACCTTC
few	TRBV11-2	TRBD1	TRBJ2-7	CASSRTGHEQYF	TGTGCCAGCAGCCGGACAGGGCACGAGCAGTACTTC
few	TRBV6-5	-	TRBJ2-1	CASSYGVQETQFF	TGTGCCAGCAGTTACGGGGTCCAAGAGACCCAGTTCTTC
few	TRBV4-1	TRBD2	TRBJ2-1	CASSRVPGLADLNEQFF	TGCGCCAGCAGCCGCGTACCGGGACTAGCGGACCTGAATGAGCAGTTCTTC
-	TRBV5-1	-	TRBJ2-7	CASSYLTGTFDEQYF	TGCGCCAGCAGCTACTTGACCGGGACATTTGACGAGCAGTACTTC
once	TRBV3-1	TRBD2	TRBJ2-1	CASSHTSGGNNEQFF	TGTGCCAGCAGCCACACTAGCGGGGGTAACAATGAGCAGTTCTTC
-	TRBV11-3	-	TRBJ2-2	CASSPGPNTGELFF	TGTGCCAGCAGCCCAGGGCCCAACACCGGGGAGCTGTTTTTT
few	TRBV7-9	-	TRBJ2-3	CASSLAVKSSTDTQYF	TGTGCCAGCAGCTTAGCGGTGAAGTCTAGCACAGATACGCAGTATTTT
-	TRBV4-3	TRBD2	TRBJ2-7	CASSPGTAASGIYEQYF	TGCGCCAGCAGCCCCGGTACAGCAGCTAGCGGGATCTACGAGCAGTACTTC
-	TRBV23-1	-	TRBJ2-1	CASSQLQDRRRSSYNEQFF	TGCGCCAGCAGTCAACTACAGGATCGGAGGCGAAGCTCCTACAATGAGCAGTTCTTC
few	TRBV7-2	TRBD1	TRBJ1-2	CASSLDRASGYTF	TGTGCCAGCAGTTTGGACAGGGCTAGCGGCTACACCTTC
-	TRBV11-2	TRBD2	TRBJ2-3	CASSLVPSGADTQYF	TGTGCCAGCAGCTTAGTCCCTAGCGGGGCAGATACGCAGTATTTT
few	TRBV6-2/TRBV6-3	TRBD2	TRBJ2-3	CASMTSGSTDTQYF	TGTGCCAGCATGACTAGCGGGAGCACAGATACGCAGTATTTT
-	TRBV27	-	TRBJ1-1	CASSRGTPNTEAFF	TGTGCCAGCAGTAGAGGGACACCGAACACTGAAGCTTTCTTT
-	TRBV28	-	TRBJ1-5	CTSSKPTEYMSNQPQHF	TGTACCAGCAGTAAGCCGACGGAGTATATGAGCAATCAGCCCCAGCATTTT
-	TRBV11-2	TRBD1	TRBJ2-7	CASGVKTGLEQYF	TGTGCCAGCGGTGTAAAGACAGGGCTCGAGCAGTACTTC
few	TRBV5-1	TRBD2	TRBJ2-6	CASSLRGGPGANVLTF	TGCGCCAGCAGCTTACGGGGAGGGCCTGGGGCCAACGTCCTGACTTTC
-	TRBV7-3	-	TRBJ2-1	CASSDLQASYNEQFF	TGTGCCAGTTCCGACCTTCAAGCCTCCTACAATGAGCAGTTCTTC
few	TRBV20-1	-	TRBJ2-5	CSAKRETQYF	TGCAGTGCTAAGAGGGAGACCCAGTACTTC
few	TRBV6-5	-	TRBJ2-7	CASSYHTRGEAYEQYF	TGTGCCAGCAGTTACCATACTAGGGGTGAAGCCTACGAGCAGTACTTC
-	TRBV18	TRBD1	TRBJ2-7	CASSTDTGTGVYEQYF	TGTGCCAGCTCAACAGATACCGGGACAGGGGTGTACGAGCAGTACTTC
-	TRBV27	TRBD1	TRBJ2-3	CASKYTGTGMGDTQYF	TGTGCCAGCAAGTATACCGGGACAGGGATGGGAGATACGCAGTATTTT
few	TRBV29-1	-	TRBJ2-1	CSVGMGIGSYNEQFF	TGCAGCGTTGGCATGGGGATCGGCTCCTACAATGAGCAGTTCTTC